Sequencing of this T cell receptor (beta chain) was carried out in a study of T cell repertoires in cytomegalovirus infection. Overall study: Use of recently identified HLA-C-restricted and well-studied HLA-B-restricted CMV epitopes was part of the study. Indications came from public TCR beta signatures; they pointed to CMV infection and to a matching HLA type. Overall study findings and caveats: What dominated the ex vivo response were HLA-C-restricted CMV-specific TCR beta clonotypes.

Note on this clonotype: No antigen is known for it.

TCRdb reprocessed the reads with MiXCR, giving one entry per CDR3 protein. Here the sample spans approximately 990,000 distinct CDR3 sequences, roughly 30% being singletons. Germline loops: CDR1 SGHNT, CDR2 YYREEE (reference sequence). V shed 6 bases and J 6 bases; nucleotides not matched to a gene: 5. The CDR3 runs 12 residues. The chain has TRBV5-4 and TRBJ1-1, with TRBD1 identical over 7 bases. The material sequenced was cultured CD8+ T cells from PBMCs, taken from culture after CMV antigen stimulation. This TCR came from a human donor in good health (CMV status not recorded). Some clones in this sample may be carry-over from other donors' samples. The CDR3 sequence: CASTNGQAEAFF. The CDR3 nucleotides read TGTGCCAGCACCAATGGACAGGCTGAAGCTTTCTTT.